This T cell receptor beta chain appears in the sequencing data of a study of regulatory T cells in long-lasting Graves disease. Study-wide findings and caveats: TCR diversity was lower in persistent Graves' patients (versus newly diagnosed ones). When disease was persistent, TRBV28, TRBJ1-2 and TRBJ2-5 were the favored segments. Persistent patients shared more public clonotypes (approximately 2,700) than newly diagnosed patients (approximately 1,000).

Time point given: persistent/refractory GD, antithyroid drugs over 5 years with positive TRAb. Construction of the TCR library relied on RNA isolated from PBMCs. This clonotype has ten or more counts. Antigen unknown. The V gene's germline CDR1 is SQVTM and CDR2 ANQGSEA. Trimming removed 1 base from V and 8 bases from J; junction bases left unmatched: 7. CDR3 size: 14 residues. Through Arm-PCR of CDR3 regions and iRepertoire HTBI primers, TCR beta libraries were built. In the original workflow: Spanning all samples, the identified segments comprised around 64 TRBV and approximately 14 TRBJ. MiXCR was run by TCRdb on the multiplex PCR reads, yielding one entry per CDR3 protein. TCRdb, rather than the study authors, made the V and J calls. The data show about 470,000 distinct CDR3 sequences, 20% seen once.

The sample here was peripheral blood mononuclear cells (PBMCs), taken when the disease was refractory, from a patient treated with antithyroid drugs. The receptor comes from a female donor with Graves disease. This chain links TRBV29-1 with TRBJ1-2, with 10 positions matching TRBD1. The CDR3 DNA follows: TGCAGCGTTGAAGGTGACAGGGGGCCAGGCGGCTACACCTTC. Protein product: CSVEGDRGPGGYTF.